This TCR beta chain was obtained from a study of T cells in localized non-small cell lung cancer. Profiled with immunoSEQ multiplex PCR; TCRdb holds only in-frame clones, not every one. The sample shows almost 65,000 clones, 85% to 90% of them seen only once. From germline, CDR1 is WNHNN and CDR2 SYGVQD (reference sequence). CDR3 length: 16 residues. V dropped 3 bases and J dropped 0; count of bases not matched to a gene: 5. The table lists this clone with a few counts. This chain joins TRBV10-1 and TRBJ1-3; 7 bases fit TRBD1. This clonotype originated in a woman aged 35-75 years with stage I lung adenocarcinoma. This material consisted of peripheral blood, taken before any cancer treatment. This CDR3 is CASSEGQVLSGNTIYF. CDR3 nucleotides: TGCGCCAGCAGTGAAGGACAGGTGCTCTCTGGAAACACCATATATTTT.